The 12 T cell receptor beta chains reported below all come from one sample, sequenced in a study of siplizumab effects on memory and regulatory T cells. This table comes from immunoSEQ multiplex PCR, and its TCRdb copy is limited to in-frame clones, with some not included. The data contain 110,000 or so clones, 85% to 95% of them singletons. The sequenced sample consisted of CD4+ T cells sorted from blood. The origin of the receptors is a human donor in good health.

V is TRBV6-1 and J is TRBJ2-1; 7 bases are shared with TRBD1. The CDR3 has 17 amino acids. Germline V gene lookup returns CDR1 MNHNS and CDR2 SASEGT. V lost 4 bases and J lost 0; bases outside the gene matches: 9. CDR3 sequence (DNA): TGTGCCAGCAGTGTAGGGACAGCAAAAAGCTCCTACAATGAGCAGTTCTTC. The encoded protein is CASSVGTAKSSYNEQFF.

The chain recombines TRBV9 with TRBJ2-5, with a tentative D call TRBD1 (6 bases). This CDR3 spans 15 amino acids. Trimming left V 4 bases short and J 5 bases short, with 18 bases between. CDR1 is SGDLS, CDR2 YYNGEE, per germline. The CDR3 reads CASSPHRERRETQYF. The DNA of the CDR3 is TGTGCCAGCAGCCCCCACAGGGAAAGGAGGGAGACCCAGTACTTC.

This chain links TRBV19 with TRBJ1-2, with 7 bases lining up with TRBD1. V was clipped by 1 base and J by 6 bases; unmatched bases: 5. This CDR3 region has 14 residues. Germline-derived CDR1 and CDR2 are LNHDA and SQIVND (reference sequence). Here the CDR3 reads CASSIATGVHGYTF. The CDR3 coding sequence is TGTGCCAGTAGTATAGCTACAGGGGTTCATGGCTACACCTTC. The entire variable domain, with the rest obtained from reference TRBV19 and TRBJ1-2, is as follows: DGGITQSPKYLFRKEGQNVTLSCEQNLNHDAMYWYRQDPGQGLRLIYYSQIVNDFQKGDIAEGYSVSREKKESFPLTVTSAQKNPTAFYLCASSIATGVHGYTFGSGTRLTVV.

This chain joins TRBV23-1 and TRBJ2-1; 7 bases agree with TRBD2. TRBV23-1 is annotated as an ORF whose role is uncertain. The V segment lost 0 bases and the J segment 4 bases; nucleotides outside the gene matches: 0. CDR3 length equals 14 residues. The CDR3 protein is CASSQSGLYNEQFF. In nucleotides, the CDR3 is TGCGCCAGCAGTCAATCGGGACTATACAATGAGCAGTTCTTC.

The rearrangement links TRBV11-3 to TRBJ2-7; 9 positions match TRBD1. V shed 6 bases and J 3 bases; nucleotides not matched to a gene: 9. Germline V CDR1 and CDR2: SGHNT, YENEEA. This CDR3 contains 15 residues. This CDR3 reads CASSIMGTGNYEQYF. CDR3 DNA: TGTGCCAGCAGTATAATGGGGACAGGGAACTACGAGCAGTACTTC.

The chain links TRBV30 to TRBJ1-1; weak D call: TRBD1 (6 bases). With 2 bases removed from V and 4 bases from J, the gap between germline ends came to 14 bases. This CDR3 spans 14 amino acids. CDR1 GTSNPN and CDR2 SVGIG come from the germline V gene (reference sequence). In DNA form, the CDR3 reads TGTGCCTGGAGTACAGGGTCCGGGGGCACTGAAGCTTTCTTT. Translating gives CAWSTGSGGTEAFF.

The chain combines TRBV5-6 with TRBJ2-5; TRBD2 might be the D (6 bases). This CDR3 has 15 residues. V was shortened by 1 base and J by 2 bases, with 12 bases between the two germline ends. CDR1 and CDR2 from the germline V gene are SGHDT and YYEEEE. The chain's CDR3 is CASSLTSGSQETQYF. In nucleotides, the CDR3 is TGTGCCAGCAGCTTGACCAGCGGGTCACAAGAGACCCAGTACTTC.

J is TRBJ1-3 and V is TRBV19; a possible D gene is TRBD1 (6 bases). V was trimmed by 8 bases and J by 4 bases, leaving 21 bases between them. The CDR3 runs 16 residues. Per germline, CDR1 LNHDA and CDR2 SQIVND (reference sequence). The CDR3 loop reads CASFPSRAGQGNTIYF. The CDR3 bases are TGTGCCAGTTTCCCCTCCAGAGCCGGACAGGGAAACACCATATATTTT.

The chain couples TRBV7-8 to TRBJ1-4; D is ambiguous. Trimming removed 8 bases from V and 3 bases from J, with 13 bases in between. The germline V gene has CDR1 SGHVS and CDR2 FQNEAQ. This CDR3 has 14 amino acids. Here the CDR3 reads CASGVGLPNEKLFF. CDR3 DNA sequence: TGTGCCAGCGGCGTGGGTTTACCTAATGAAAAACTGTTTTTT. The full variable domain, its missing parts supplied by reference TRBV7-8 and TRBJ1-4, is GAGVSQSPRYKVAKRGQDVALRCDPISGHVSLFWYQQALGQGPEFLTYFQNEAQLDKSGLPSDRFFAERPEGSVSTLKIQRTQQEDSAVYLCASGVGLPNEKLFFGSGTQLSVL.

This clone occurred once. The J gene is TRBJ2-1, the V gene TRBV4-2; the match to TRBD2 covers 8 bases. V gave up 3 bases and J gave up 0 bases; unmatched junction bases: 7. The CDR3 extends over 17 amino acids. Germline V CDR1 and CDR2: LGHNA, YNFKEQ. The CDR3 loop reads CASSHHLAGSSYNEQFF. CDR3 bases: TGTGCCAGCAGCCACCATTTAGCGGGGTCCTCCTACAATGAGCAGTTCTTC.

This chain links TRBV5-4 with TRBJ2-5; possibly TRBD1 or TRBD2 for D (5 bases each). Per the germline V gene, CDR1 is SGHNT and CDR2 is YYREEE (reference sequence). The length of the CDR3 is 14 residues. Trimming pared 0 bases from V and 5 bases from J, leaving 11 bases between. The CDR3 DNA reads TGTGCCAGCAGCTTGGCACGGGGCCAGGAGACCCAGTACTTC. Amino acids: CASSLARGQETQYF.

This rearrangement joins TRBV6-6 to TRBJ1-2; no firm D call. Germline loops: CDR1 MNHNY, CDR2 SVGAGI (reference sequence). V gave up 3 bases and J gave up 2 bases, with 7 bases separating them. This CDR3 is built from 13 residues. The CDR3 DNA reads as TGTGCCAGCAGTTATTTAGGGAACTATGGCTACACCTTC. It yields the protein CASSYLGNYGYTF.